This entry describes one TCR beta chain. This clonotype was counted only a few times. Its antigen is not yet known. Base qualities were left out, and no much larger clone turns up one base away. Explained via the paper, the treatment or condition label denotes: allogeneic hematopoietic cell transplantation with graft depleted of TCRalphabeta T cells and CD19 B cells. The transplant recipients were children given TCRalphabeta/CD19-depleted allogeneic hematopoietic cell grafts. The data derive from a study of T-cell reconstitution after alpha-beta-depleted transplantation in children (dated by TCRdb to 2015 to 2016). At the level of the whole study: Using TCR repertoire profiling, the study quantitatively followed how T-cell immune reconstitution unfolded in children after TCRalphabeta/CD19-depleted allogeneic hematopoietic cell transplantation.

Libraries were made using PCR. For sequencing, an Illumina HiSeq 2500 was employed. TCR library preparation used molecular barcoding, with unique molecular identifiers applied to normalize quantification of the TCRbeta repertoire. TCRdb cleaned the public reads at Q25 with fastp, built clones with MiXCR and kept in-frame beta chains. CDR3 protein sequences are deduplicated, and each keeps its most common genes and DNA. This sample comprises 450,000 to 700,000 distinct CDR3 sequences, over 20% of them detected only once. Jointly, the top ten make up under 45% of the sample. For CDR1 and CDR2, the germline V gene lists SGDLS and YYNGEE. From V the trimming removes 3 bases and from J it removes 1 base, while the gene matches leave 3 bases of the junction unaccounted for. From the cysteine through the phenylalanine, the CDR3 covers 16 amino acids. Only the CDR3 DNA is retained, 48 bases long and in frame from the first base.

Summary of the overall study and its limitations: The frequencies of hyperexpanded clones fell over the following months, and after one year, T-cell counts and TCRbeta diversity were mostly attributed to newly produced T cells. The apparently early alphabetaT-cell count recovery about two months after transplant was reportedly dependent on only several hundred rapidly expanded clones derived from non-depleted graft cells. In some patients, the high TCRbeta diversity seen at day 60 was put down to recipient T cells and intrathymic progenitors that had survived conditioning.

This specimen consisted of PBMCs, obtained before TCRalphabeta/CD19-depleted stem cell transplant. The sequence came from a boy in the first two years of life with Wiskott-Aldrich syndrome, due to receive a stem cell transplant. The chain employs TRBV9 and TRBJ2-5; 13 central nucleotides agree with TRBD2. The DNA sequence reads TGTGCCAGCAGCGGAGGGACTAGCGGGATCCAAGAGACCCAGTACTTC. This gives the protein CASSGGTSGIQETQYF.